This T cell receptor beta chain derives from a study of response to subunit inactivated influenza vaccine. General study findings and limits: Authors suggested each seasonal flu vaccination may recruit only limited numbers of new T cells.

TCRdb ran MiXCR on the RT-PCR reads and lists one entry per CDR3 protein. The data hold more than 450,000 distinct CDR3 sequences, with 6% to 9% observed a single time. The V end lost 2 bases, the J end lost 0 bases, and 19 bases lay between the germline ends. CDR3 length: 17 amino acids. Germline CDR1 GTSNPN, CDR2 SVGIG (reference sequence). This clonotype was detected ten times or more. The antigen is not known. The sequences come from PBMCs from blood, collected less than 30 months after vaccination. The clonotype originates from a man aged 50 to 69 who received an inactivated influenza vaccine. The chain uses TRBV30 and TRBJ1-1; D is possibly TRBD1 (5 bases). CDR3 sequence: CAWSRRGASLMNTEAFF. The CDR3 DNA follows: TGTGCCTGGAGTCGGAGGGGCGCCTCTCTAATGAACACTGAAGCTTTCTTT. The complete variable domain, with remaining parts taken from reference TRBV30 and TRBJ1-1, reads SQTIHQWPATLVQPVGSPLSLECTVEGTSNPNLYWYRQAAGRGLQLLFYSVGIGQISSEVPQNLSASRPQDRQFILSSKKLLLSDSGFYLCAWSRRGASLMNTEAFFGQGTRLTVV.